The 7 T cell receptor beta chains given below trace back to one sample, sequenced in a study of T cell responses to AZD1222 COVID-19 vaccine. Generated by immunoSEQ multiplex PCR, the TCRdb table keeps only in-frame clones and is missing some. The data contain about 110,000 clones, 82% of them seen just once; the ten biggest clones take up about 5%. The sample here was peripheral blood, taken on day 0 of AZD1222 vaccination. Every receptor here comes from an adult in good health.

Regarding this clone: A read error may produce the germline difference seen at one junction end. V is TRBV7-7 and J is TRBJ2-5, with D possibly matching TRBD2 (5 bases). The CDR3 runs 14 residues. Germline loops: CDR1 SSHAT, CDR2 FNYEAQ (reference sequence). For the CDR3, the DNA is TGTGCTAGCAGCTTAGTCGCGGGTTACGAGACCCAGTACTTC. Amino acids: CASSLVAGYETQYF.

The V call is TRBV11-3, the J call TRBJ1-2; 7 bases align to TRBD1. Losses at the gene ends were 4 bases for V and 8 bases for J; bases not matched to a gene: 7. The CDR3 spans 13 residues. Germline CDR1 is SGHNT and CDR2 is YENEEA. CDR3 sequence: CASSYNTGAGYTF. In DNA form, the CDR3 reads TGTGCCAGCAGCTACAATACAGGGGCGGGCTACACCTTC. The full variable domain, in which reference TRBV11-3 and TRBJ1-2 provide the parts outside the CDR3, is EAGVVQSPRYKIIEKKQPVAFWCNPISGHNTLYWYLQNLGQGPELLIRYENEEAVDDSQLPKDRFSAERLKGVDSTLKIQPAELGDSAVYLCASSYNTGAGYTFGSGTRLTVV.

The chain couples TRBV5-4 to TRBJ2-3; the match to TRBD2 covers 10 bases. The CDR3 is 15 residues long. Per the germline V gene, CDR1 is SGHNT and CDR2 is YYREEE (reference sequence). With V trimmed by 1 base and J by 4 bases, 3 bases remained unmatched. The CDR3 sequence: CASSLRSGGADTQYF. Here the CDR3 DNA reads TGTGCCAGCAGCTTGCGGAGCGGGGGGGCAGATACGCAGTATTTT.

The chain is built from TRBV4-3 and TRBJ2-7, with D perhaps TRBD1 (6 bases). Germline V gives CDR1 LGHNA, CDR2 YSLEER. CDR3 length: 14 residues. V gave up 0 bases and J gave up 10 bases, with 16 bases separating them. The CDR3 sequence is CASSQEAAQGQQYF. DNA of the CDR3: TGCGCCAGCAGCCAAGAAGCGGCACAGGGTCAACAGTACTTC.

This clone was recorded only once. This chain connects TRBV3-1 (or the pseudogene TRBV3-2) to TRBJ1-5; D uncertain. Germline V gene data show CDR1 as LGHDT and CDR2 as YNNKEL (reference sequence). The CDR3 covers 13 residues. V shed 3 bases and J shed 0 bases, with 3 bases lying between them. CDR3 in DNA: TGTGCCAGCAGCCAGGGTAGCAATCAGCCCCAGCATTTT. This sequence encodes CASSQGSNQPQHF.

The rearrangement joins TRBV10-3 to TRBJ2-3; 7 bases line up with TRBD1. The CDR3 length is 14 residues. J was trimmed by 1 base and V by 4 bases; bases with no gene match: 2. Germline CDR1 and CDR2: ENHRY and SYGVKD. CDR3 region: CAISAQGGTDTQYF. The CDR3 DNA reads TGTGCCATCAGTGCGCAGGGGGGCACAGATACGCAGTATTTT.

The gene calls are TRBV6-5 and TRBJ1-2, with D tentatively TRBD1 (6 bases). V was trimmed by 6 bases and J by 0 bases, leaving 14 bases between them. Germline CDR1 reads MNHEY; CDR2 reads SVGAGI. This CDR3 comprises 15 residues. The chain's CDR3 is CASRATGRANYGYTF. DNA for the CDR3: TGTGCCAGCAGGGCTACAGGGAGAGCTAACTATGGCTACACCTTC.